This entry is about one T cell receptor (beta chain). This receptor's antigen is unknown. There are no base qualities to consult, and no much larger clone falls within one base. This sample is part of a study of cytomegalovirus exposure and HLA in healthy donors (dated by TCRdb to 2016 to 2017). Broadly, across the study: In an earlier analysis of approximately 640 of the donors, 276 Gb of sequence data and about 110 million unique TCR beta sequences from about 180 million T cells were reported. In the later analysis, no new phenotypic data were used to find candidate immune exposures; instead, reliance was placed on TCR beta sequences and their occurrence across donors. Typing coverage varied by locus: roughly 629-630 donors for A, B, C, DRB1 and DQB1; approximately 500 for DQA1; more than 600 for DPA1; some 470 for DPB1. Donor age, sex, ethnicity and CMV serostatus were collected together with the repertoire data. A later genetic analysis took genome-wide SNP genotypes for about three fifths of the 666 donors and used that subset as a discovery cohort. HLA typing covered class I and class II loci at four-digit resolution. In an earlier analysis of 550 to 700 of the donors, high-throughput TCR beta sequencing was used to judge whether each TCR beta V gene segment behaved as functional or pseudogenic. All discovery cohort repertoires had been generated using a single sequencing platform. Because of strong linkage in the cohort, roughly five DR-DQ haplotypes were treated as single units for association and clustering. The study aimed to test whether cataloging public T cell receptors could reveal signatures of past pathogen exposure. A later analysis re-analyzed previously published TCR beta repertoires from 666 donors and added high-resolution HLA genotyping to study TCR occurrence patterns. The T cell repertoires of about 700 subjects were profiled by immunosequencing and related to cytomegalovirus serostatus. To predict cytomegalovirus infection status, the study brought together high-throughput TCR immunosequencing, statistical association of individual TCRs with disease status, and machine learning. The genetic ancestry cluster associated with self-reported Caucasian donors included over 80% of the roughly 360 genotyped donors. Among a few hundred genotyped donors of the cohort, an average of around 240,000 unique TCR beta nucleotide sequences were sequenced per donor, around 20% of them non-productive. An early release covering more than 500 HLA-typed donors comprised about 300 gigabases of sequencing data and 85 million or so unique TCR sequences. In addition to the first cohort of hundreds of subjects, a separate validation cohort of approximately 130 different subjects was used.

CDR1 and CDR2, per the germline V gene, are SGHRS and YFSETQ. Trimmed from V: 4 bases; trimmed from J: 12 bases; junction bases lacking a gene match: 3. CDR3 length: 12 amino acids, cysteine to phenylalanine. Of the read, only the CDR3 DNA is kept; its 36 bases are in frame from base 1. In total, roughly 670 healthy bone marrow donors made up the cohort. All cohort members were sampled while nominally healthy, although unrecorded immune exposures were likely present. The donor tested CMV seropositive, placing the donor among the 250 to 300 seropositive members of the cohort. Every donor gave a peripheral blood sample, and the peripheral blood mononuclear cells from that sample were used for TCR beta sequencing. Genomic DNA was extracted from the blood cell samples with the Qiagen DNeasy Blood Extraction Kit. The library was generated by the immunoSEQ multiplex PCR assay. The multiplex PCR relied on a mix of 60 forward primers for TCR Vbeta segments and 13 reverse primers for TCR Jbeta segments. Amplification of the CDR3 region of rearranged TCR beta genes was performed with a multiplex PCR assay on genomic DNA. On the Illumina HiSeq System, the amplified TCR beta libraries were sequenced as 87-base-pair reads. On the study's bioinformatics: A later analysis tallied 75 million to 95 million unique TCR beta chains across the 666 repertoires, and approximately 9.9 million of those chains were shared by two or more donors. Raw reads were error-corrected and collapsed into unique sequences with a nearest-neighbor algorithm that merged closely related sequences to remove PCR and sequencing errors. To assign V, D and J gene segments, CDR3 sequences were aligned to IMGT reference sequences. Each retained sequence needed at least a six-nucleotide match to both a V gene segment and a J gene segment. Rearrangements were classified as productive when the CDR3 lacked stop codons and remained in frame with V and J, and all other rearrangements were classified as non-productive. CDR3 was defined by IMGT convention, running from the second conserved V-encoded cysteine to the conserved J-encoded phenylalanine. In an earlier analysis of roughly 610 of the donors, sequences lacking an unambiguous match to a single V gene segment were excluded. An earlier analysis of 450 to 650 of the donors called V segments functional above 56.7% productive rearrangements and segregating when the between-donor standard deviation exceeded 5%. A statistical classification framework was built for diagnosing cytomegalovirus status from the catalog of TCR beta chain sequences. In a later analysis, V and J genes were assigned by comparing TCR nucleotide sequences against IMGT/GENE-DB human TR gene sequences. Using the TCRdist pipeline, a later analysis assigned CDR3 sequences along with most-parsimonious VDJ recombination scenarios. In a later analysis, every TCR beta chain was defined by the combination of its CDR3 amino acid sequence and its V-gene family, and reads without a unique V-gene family were dropped. To address suspected cross-contamination and a sequencing artifact, a later analysis removed roughly 640 highly shared, low-generation-probability nucleotide sequences. A later analysis calculated a clonal expansion index for each public chain from normalized within-repertoire ranks of inferred template counts. Generation probabilities in a later analysis came from a VDJ recombination model fitted to out-of-frame rearrangements, and those results were checked against IGoR. A later analysis scored TCR-TCR, TCR-HLA and TCR-CMV co-occurrence with hypergeometric tests, applying a repertoire-size bias correction to TCR pairs. To estimate false discovery rates, a later analysis permuted the HLA or CMV assignments 20 times. In a later analysis, co-occurring TCRs were grouped using DBSCAN, with TCRdist sequence similarity added in when clustering inside HLA-allele-positive subsets. Repertoires with fewer than 30,000 or more than 120,000 public chains were left out of co-occurrence clustering, as were roughly five repertoires with anomalous nucleotide sharing. Sourced from immuneACCESS, this table was stored by TCRdb with only in-frame sequences that have V and J called. A share of the clones is absent; for the studies checked, an unresolved V gene accounts for under half, and the remainder has no known explanation. For V, J and clone size, that table is used; D and trimming come from the DNA. This sample holds 100,000 to 150,000 clones; 83% were observed only once. About 20% of the sample goes to the ten largest clones.

Beyond this particular receptor, the publication reports: A further reported finding was that TCR beta sequences accurately predicted the HLA-A and HLA-B alleles for most subjects in the first cohort. Immune exposure information for the cohort was limited to CMV serostatus. The authors suggested that the approach could potentially be extended to other disease states and immunological phenotypes. Because HLA typing was missing for some donors at each locus, association tests included only the typed subset. The 87-base-pair reads could not distinguish some IMGT-functional V segments, including TRBV6-2 and TRBV6-3, so those segments were excluded. This cohort had only TCR beta chains sequenced, and the lack of alpha or paired-chain data limited which features could be detected. The study gave a list of about 150 TCR beta chains associated with cytomegalovirus. A later analysis associated roughly 17,000 TCR beta sequences with specific HLA alleles at a false discovery rate of 0.05. In a later analysis, the rate of TCR association differed among HLA loci, with DRB1 alleles having the most associated TCRs and HLA-C alleles having the fewest. Compared with the roughly 700-donor mean, donors in an Asian-associated ancestry cluster had fewer N-insertions in productive TCRs, according to a later genetic analysis. Sequencing depth was assumed to be roughly uniform across donors in the presence/absence analyses, though that assumption may not hold. In an earlier analysis of under 600 of the donors, most TCR beta V segments were observed in productive rearrangements about 87% or about 30% of the time, broadly matching IMGT annotations. A cluster of highly shared sequence variants was judged likely to be a technical artifact of the sequencing pipeline. An association between a missense DCLRE1C variant and V-gene and J-gene trimming of TCR beta chains was found in a later genetic analysis and replicated in an independent cohort. In a later analysis, most CMV-associated TCR beta chains were found to appear HLA-restricted, with HLA associations seemingly driven largely by CMV exposure. The classifier was reported to diagnose cytomegalovirus status with high specificity and sensitivity in both the original and validation cohorts. A few of the identified cytomegalovirus-associated TCR beta chains were confirmed in vitro to be specific for cytomegalovirus antigens. In a later analysis, HLA-associated TCR beta chains were found to be more clonally expanded and to have lower generation probabilities than equally common non-associated chains. A later analysis reported that several top co-occurrence clusters appeared linked to parvovirus B19, influenza, CMV and Epstein-Barr virus. Because counts were too low, roughly 17 rarely observed V segments, including chromosome 9 orphons, were left out of the earlier analysis of about 620 of the donors. Across donors, most TCR sequences were observed very rarely, whereas some public TCRs were present in many individuals. Strong co-occurrence of HLA alleles, especially DR and DQ, made assigning TCR associations to individual alleles difficult. Correlated functional status among segregating V segments might be attributable to linkage disequilibrium, but an unknown experimental factor could not be ruled out.

The chain employs TRBV5-1 and TRBJ2-1, and 11 junction bases match TRBD2. The TCR comes from a man younger than 35 in good health and CMV-seropositive. The sequenced material came from PBMCs. The DNA sequence is given as TGCGCCAGCAGCGCCACTAGCGGGGGGCAGTTCTTC. Protein translation: CASSATSGGQFF.